These 4 T cell receptor beta chains were sequenced from one sample in a study of PD-L1 blockade in urothelial cancer. Sequencing was performed with immunoSEQ multiplex PCR; in TCRdb, only in-frame clones are kept and a portion is missing. The sample records 72,000 or so clones, approximately 86% being singletons. Time point specified: pretreatment peripheral blood. The specimen was PBMCs, collected around atezolizumab (anti-PD-L1) treatment. These receptors were collected from a man between 60 and 75 years old with urothelial cancer.

The chain has TRBV19 and TRBJ1-5, with D possibly TRBD1 on 5 matching bases. The V end was cut by 2 bases, the J end by 0 bases, with 11 bases between. The germline CDR1 and CDR2 sequences are LNHDA and SQIVND (reference sequence). This CDR3 region has 16 residues. The CDR3, as DNA: TGTGCCAGTAGTATATATGCAGGGATTAGCAATCAGCCCCAGCATTTT. It translates to CASSIYAGISNQPQHF. The complete variable domain, with remaining parts taken from reference TRBV19 and TRBJ1-5, reads DGGITQSPKYLFRKEGQNVTLSCEQNLNHDAMYWYRQDPGQGLRLIYYSQIVNDFQKGDIAEGYSVSREKKESFPLTVTSAQKNPTAFYLCASSIYAGISNQPQHFGDGTRLSIL.

The chain combines TRBV7-3 with TRBJ1-1; 7 bases align to TRBD1. Germline assignment: CDR1 SGHTA and CDR2 FQGTGA. With V trimmed by 5 bases and J by 1 base, 4 bases remained unmatched. The CDR3 runs to 14 residues. Written as DNA, the CDR3 is TGTGCCAGCAGCATGGCAGGGGGGAACACTGAAGCTTTCTTT. Translated: CASSMAGGNTEAFF.

The CDR3 here is CAWSVRRGPGEKLFF. DNA for the CDR3: TGTGCCTGGAGTGTACGGAGGGGGCCGGGGGAAAAACTGTTTTTT. The chain uses TRBV30 and TRBJ1-4, with 7 bases aligning to TRBD1. Unmatched junction bases numbered 9, after V lost 0 bases and J lost 8 bases. The germline gives CDR1 GTSNPN, CDR2 SVGIG (reference sequence). The CDR3 is made up of 15 amino acids.

The chain recombines TRBV29-1 with TRBJ2-1, with 11 bases fitting TRBD2. The CDR3 extends over 13 amino acids. Germline-derived CDR1 and CDR2 are SQVTM and ANQGSEA. The ends lost 4 bases at V and 7 bases at J; junction bases unmatched: 3. CDR3 protein: CSVGLAGGNEQFF. The CDR3 nucleotides are TGCAGCGTTGGCCTAGCGGGGGGTAATGAGCAGTTCTTC.